This record covers a single T cell receptor (beta chain). Its antigen is undetermined. The junction had 2 bases not matched to a gene; V was cut back by 5 bases and J by 1 base. This CDR3 is built from 14 residues. Germline assignment: CDR1 SGHVS and CDR2 FQNEAQ. These data belong to a study of T cell responses to AZD1222 COVID-19 vaccine. Whole-study results and caveats: Among vaccine-associated CD4 TCRs, coverage spanned spike, with dominance at 160-218 and 743-854.

The method was immunoSEQ multiplex PCR; TCRdb's version includes in-frame clones alone and lacks a portion of them. The sample contains 150,000 to 200,000 clones, more than 75% of which appear only once. The sample in question was peripheral blood, obtained on day 0 of AZD1222 vaccination. The receptor's source is an adult in good health. V gene TRBV7-8 combines with J gene TRBJ1-1; 9 bases are shared with TRBD1. CDR3 protein: CASSPDRGNTEAFF. The CDR3 DNA reads as TGTGCCAGCAGCCCGGACAGGGGGAACACTGAAGCTTTCTTT.